This T cell receptor beta chain was recovered during a study of CD8+CD57+ T cells in acquired aplastic anemia. Study summary: Mean DNA quantity obtained from sorted CD4+ and CD8+ cells was approximately 3 ug.

Concerning this clonotype: Its antigen remains unknown.

This CDR3 spans 15 amino acids. V was cut by 6 bases and J by 6 bases, with 20 bases left in between. Germline values: CDR1 DFQATT, CDR2 SNEGSKA (reference sequence). Broader study findings: Controls and patients did not differ significantly in CD8+ Simpson's diversity. Comparison of patients with controls identified nearly 30 shared CD8+ CDR3 sequences.

For CDR3 and TCR beta VDJ profiling, genomic DNA was the template used. TCRdb independently ran MiXCR on the reads; one entry per CDR3 protein. The data hold hundreds of thousands of distinct CDR3 sequences, with about 70% observed a single time. Specimen: sorted CD4+, CD8+, or CD8+CD57+ T cells (not recorded which) from PBMCs. The source is a human donor in good health, serving as a control. V gene TRBV20-1 combines with J gene TRBJ1-4; D is undetermined. CDR3 nucleotides: TGCAGTGCCATACAGACCATAATCACTGATGAAAAACTGTTTTTT. Translation: CSAIQTIITDEKLFF.